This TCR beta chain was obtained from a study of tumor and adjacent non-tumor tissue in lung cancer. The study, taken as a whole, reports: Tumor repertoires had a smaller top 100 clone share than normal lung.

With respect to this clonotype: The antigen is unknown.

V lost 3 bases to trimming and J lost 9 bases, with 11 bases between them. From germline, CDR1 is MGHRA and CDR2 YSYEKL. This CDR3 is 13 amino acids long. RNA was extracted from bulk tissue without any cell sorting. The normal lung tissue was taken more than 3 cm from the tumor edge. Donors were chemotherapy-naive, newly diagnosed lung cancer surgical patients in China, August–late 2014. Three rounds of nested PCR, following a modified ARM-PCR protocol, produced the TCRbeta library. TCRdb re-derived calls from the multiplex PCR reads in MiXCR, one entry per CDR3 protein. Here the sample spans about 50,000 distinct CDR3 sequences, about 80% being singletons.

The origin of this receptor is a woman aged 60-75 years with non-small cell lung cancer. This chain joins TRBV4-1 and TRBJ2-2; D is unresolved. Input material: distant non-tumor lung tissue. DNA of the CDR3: TGCGCCAGCAGCCATGACCGGACCAGGGAGCTGTTTTTT. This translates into CASSHDRTRELFF.